The 29 T cell receptor beta chains presented below share a single source sample, sequenced in a study of tumor and adjacent non-tumor tissue in lung cancer. No cell sorting was done before RNA was extracted from the tissue. The library came from three nested PCR rounds adapted from ARM-PCR protocols. TCRdb fed the multiplex PCR reads into MiXCR, producing one record per CDR3 protein. The data contain about 200,000 distinct CDR3 sequences, 71% of them singletons. Sample: lung tumor tissue. Source of these receptors: a man in his 60s with non-small cell lung cancer.

This clonotype was seen at least ten times. The chain carries TRBV4-3 and TRBJ1-1; D is uncertain. Per germline, CDR1 LGHNA and CDR2 YSLEER. Trimming removed 1 base from V and 0 bases from J, with 6 bases in between. CDR3 length: 14 residues. CDR3 DNA sequence: TGCGCCAGCAGCCAAGGAATGCTGAACACTGAAGCTTTCTTT. Amino acid sequence: CASSQGMLNTEAFF.

This clonotype was seen ten or more times. The V gene is TRBV7-8, the J gene TRBJ2-7; 9 nucleotides align to TRBD1. The CDR3 has 14 amino acids. Germline CDR1 is SGHVS and CDR2 is FQNEAQ. V lost 0 bases to trimming and J lost 3 bases; unmatched junction nucleotides: 0. CDR3 amino acids: CASSLATGGYEQYF. The CDR3 DNA follows: TGTGCCAGCAGCTTAGCGACAGGGGGCTACGAGCAGTACTTC.

This clonotype was seen a single time. This clone may be a read error of a much larger clone one base away. This chain uses TRBV6-6 with TRBJ2-5; D remains unclear. Trimming took off 0 bases at V and 2 bases at J, with 13 bases between the two ends. The CDR3 extends over 16 amino acids. The germline CDR1 and CDR2 sequences are MNHNY and SVGAGI (reference sequence). The CDR3 loop is CASSYSGRMGQETQYF. In DNA, the CDR3 is TGTGCCAGCAGTTACTCCGGCCGCATGGGACAAGAGACCCAGTACTTC.

On this clonotype itself: A much larger clone is a single base away; this may be a read error. This sequence joins TRBV20-1 and TRBJ1-1, with D perhaps TRBD1 (6 bases). The CDR3 extends over 10 amino acids. Germline loops: CDR1 DFQATT, CDR2 SNEGSKA (reference sequence). The chain's CDR3 is CSARIQGLEF. The DNA for the CDR3 is TGCAGTGCTAGAATACAGGGCCTAGAATTT.

This clonotype was picked up one time. Relative to the germline gene, one junction end is altered; a read error may explain this. The chain employs TRBV2 and TRBJ2-7; no reliable D call. The germline V gene has CDR1 SNHLY and CDR2 FYNNEI. There are 12 residues in the CDR3. CDR3 DNA: TGTGTCAGCAGTGGCAGACCCCTCGAGCAGTACTTC. Translation gives CVSSGRPLEQYF. Based on the CDR3 plus reference TRBV2 and TRBJ2-7, the full variable domain is EPEVTQTPSHQVTQMGQEVILRCVPISNHLYFYWYRQILGQKVEFLVSFYNNEISEKSEIFDDQFSVERPDGSNFTLKIRSTKLEDSAMYFCVSSGRPLEQYFGPGTRLTVT.

This chain joins TRBV6-5 and TRBJ2-1; a weak D match, TRBD2 (5 bases). Trimming pared 5 bases from V and 14 bases from J, leaving 16 bases between. This CDR3 contains 12 residues. CDR1 is MNHEY and CDR2 is SVGAGI in the germline V gene. This CDR3 is CASSQPGIAKFF. The CDR3 DNA follows: TGTGCCAGCAGTCAACCGGGAATAGCCAAGTTCTTC.

The chain carries TRBV4-2 and TRBJ1-2; D possibly corresponds to TRBD1 (6 bases). Per the germline V gene, CDR1 is LGHNA and CDR2 is YNFKEQ. V was shortened by 9 bases and J by 6 bases, with 26 bases between the two germline ends. The CDR3 spans 16 residues. The CDR3 DNA reads as TGTGCCAGTAACCCCCCTGCTGGGACGGAGGGGGATGGCTACACCTTC. Its translation is CASNPPAGTEGDGYTF.

In this sample, this clonotype turned up once. The chain joins TRBV21-1 to TRBJ1-5; TRBD1, the table's D call, lacks a check against the DNA. TRBV21-1 counts as a pseudogene. The CDR3 consists of 16 residues. The CDR3 DNA follows: TGTGCCAGTAGCAAAGTGGGCAGGGGGGACAATCAGCCCCCGCATTTT. This gives the protein CASSKVGRGDNQPPHF.

Worth noting for this clonotype: A much larger clone is a single base away; this may be a read error. The rearrangement links TRBV5-6 to TRBJ2-1; D not certain. The CDR3 contains 14 residues. The germline CDR1 and CDR2 sequences are SGHDT and YYEEEE. CDR3 loop: CASTLAGATNEQFF. The CDR3 nucleotides are TGTGCCAGCACCTTGGCCGGTGCAACCAATGAGCAGTTCTTC.

At least ten counts were recorded for this clonotype. This rearrangement joins TRBV20-1 to TRBJ2-7; possibly TRBD2 for D (6 bases). This CDR3 contains 14 residues. CDR1 is DFQATT, CDR2 SNEGSKA, per germline (reference sequence). Trimming left V 3 bases short and J 0 bases short, with 12 bases between. The CDR3 nucleotides are TGCAGTGCTAGTTATCCGGGGGTCTCCTACGAGCAGTACTTC. Its translation is CSASYPGVSYEQYF.

Regarding this clonotype: One junction end disagrees with the germline gene, perhaps due to a read error. This CDR3 is CASSQGAGGYNEQLF. The DNA for the CDR3 is TGCGCTAGCAGCCAAGGTGCGGGAGGGTACAATGAGCAGTTATTC. The chain couples TRBV4-3 to TRBJ2-1; 9 bases fit TRBD2. Germline CDR1 and CDR2: LGHNA and YSLEER. This CDR3 region has 15 residues.

The chain recombines TRBV20-1 with TRBJ2-7, with 14 bases fitting TRBD2. J gave up 13 bases and V 1 base, and 15 bases lay outside the gene matches. Germline lookup yields CDR1 DFQATT and CDR2 SNEGSKA (reference sequence). The CDR3 runs 16 residues. The CDR3 sequence is CSARAPGTSGSSRYYF. Here the CDR3 DNA reads TGCAGTGCTAGAGCCCCGGGGACTAGCGGGAGTTCAAGGTACTACTTC.

For this clonotype: A single base separates this from a much larger clone, so it may be a read error. J is TRBJ1-4 and V is TRBV20-1; D perhaps matches TRBD1 (5 bases). V lost 3 bases to trimming and J lost 7 bases, with 12 bases between them. From germline, CDR1 is DFQATT and CDR2 SNEGSKA (reference sequence). The CDR3 loop spans 13 amino acids. The CDR3 DNA sequence: TGCAGTGCTAGTGGAGTCAGGGCTGAAAAACTGTTTTTT. Translation: CSASGVRAEKLFF.

This clonotype was observed many times. The chain recombines TRBV6-1 with TRBJ1-5; TRBD1 aligns across 9 bases. The germline CDR1 and CDR2 sequences are MNHNS and SASEGT. The junction had 0 bases not matched to a gene; V was cut back by 1 base and J by 2 bases. The CDR3 is 15 residues long. CDR3 loop: CASSEGTGGNQPQHF. CDR3 in DNA: TGTGCCAGCAGTGAAGGGACAGGGGGCAATCAGCCCCAGCATTTT.

About this clonotype itself: This may stem from a read error, because a much larger clone lies one nucleotide away. This chain links TRBV20-1 with TRBJ2-7, with 8 bases lining up with TRBD1. Germline values: CDR1 DFQATT, CDR2 SNEGSKA (reference sequence). Germline trimming cut 0 bases from V and 3 bases from J; bases unmatched to any gene: 10. There are 16 residues in the CDR3. CDR3 nucleotides: TGCAGTGCTAGAGATCCTGGACAGGGCTCGGGCTACGAGCAGTACTTC. It is translated as CSARDPGQGSGYEQYF.

A remark on this clonotype: A much more abundant neighbour one base away suggests this may be a read error. V usage is TRBV6-2 or TRBV6-3 and J usage is TRBJ1-1; D gene unclear. The CDR3 contains 13 residues. Germline V gives CDR1 MNHEY, CDR2 SVGEGT. CDR3 amino acids: CGSRKGDRIQAFF. The CDR3 bases are TGTGGCAGCAGAAAGGGAGATCGTATCCAAGCTTTCTTT.

The V call is TRBV11-2, the J call TRBJ2-3; D is unclear. Germline CDR1 reads SGHAT; CDR2 reads FQNNGV. The CDR3 loop spans 14 amino acids. Trimming shortened V by 8 bases and J by 4 bases, and 16 bases separated the two germline ends. The CDR3 here is CASGPDRSADTQYF. The CDR3 nucleotides are TGTGCCAGCGGACCGGATAGGAGCGCAGATACGCAGTATTTT.

This clonotype was recorded only once. A read error may explain this, as a much larger clone is one base away. The chain is built from TRBV20-1 and TRBJ1-6; 9 bases are a match to TRBD1. Germline lookup yields CDR1 DFQATT and CDR2 SNEGSKA (reference sequence). The CDR3 sequence is 13 residues long. J was trimmed by 14 bases and V by 7 bases; bases with no gene match: 12. As DNA, the CDR3 is TGCAGTGATAGTGGGACAGGGTCCTTGTCCCTCCACTTT. This gives the protein CSDSGTGSLSLHF.

A note on this clonotype: The conserved final phenylalanine or tryptophan is absent from the CDR3, which likely points to a read error. This chain links TRBV11-3 with TRBJ2-5; possibly TRBD2 for D (7 bases). Trimming cost V 1 base and J 5 bases, with 11 bases left between them. This CDR3 has 14 residues. Germline V gene sequence: CDR1 SGHNT, CDR2 YENEEA. CDR3 DNA sequence: TGTGCCAGCAGCTTAGGGGGGGGCCAGGAGACCCAGTACTTA. Its protein product is CASSLGGGQETQYL.

This clonotype was detected once. The CDR3 loop is CASSMAAGTGDHYGYTF. The CDR3 DNA reads TGTGCCAGCAGCATGGCCGCCGGGACAGGGGACCACTATGGCTACACCTTC. V and J are TRBV5-8 and TRBJ1-2; 10 nucleotides align to TRBD1. V dropped 4 bases and J dropped 3; count of bases not matched to a gene: 12. This CDR3 is built from 17 residues. From germline, CDR1 is SGHTS and CDR2 YDEGEE. Full variable domain (rest looked up from reference TRBV5-8 and TRBJ1-2): EAGVTQSPTHLIKTRGQQATLRCSPISGHTSVYWYQQALGLGLQFLLWYDEGEERNRGNFPPRFSGRQFPNYSSELNVNALELEDSALYLCASSMAAGTGDHYGYTFGSGTRLTVV.

This clonotype was seen only once. This clone may be a read error of a much larger clone one base away. J is TRBJ2-1 and V is TRBV20-1; TRBD2 aligns across 11 bases. Per the germline V gene, CDR1 is DFQATT and CDR2 is SNEGSKA (reference sequence). The length of the CDR3 is 17 residues. The CDR3 region is CSARDYSGRASYHEQFF. The CDR3 DNA reads as TGCAGTGCTAGAGATTATAGCGGGAGGGCCTCCTACCATGAGCAGTTCTTC.

As regards this clonotype: A much larger clone lies one base from this, so it may be a read error. The chain recombines TRBV5-4 with TRBJ1-1; no firm D call. Germline assignment: CDR1 SGHNT and CDR2 YYREEE (reference sequence). This CDR3 has 15 residues. CDR3 protein: CASSTETSLNAEAFF. CDR3 DNA: TGTGCCAGCAGCACCGAGACAAGCCTGAACGCTGAAGCTTTCTTT.

Judged by abundance, this clonotype is medium-sized. This chain connects TRBV20-1 to TRBJ2-3; D is uncertain. The germline V gene encodes CDR1 DFQATT and CDR2 SNEGSKA (reference sequence). The CDR3 is 14 amino acids. Trimming removed 1 base at V and 2 bases at J, with 10 bases between. DNA of the CDR3: TGCAGTGCTAGAGTGTTTGCGAACACAGATACGCAGTATTTT. It encodes CSARVFANTDTQYF.

Notes on this clonotype: This may be a read error, as it is one base from a much larger clone. This chain joins TRBV12-3 or TRBV12-4 and TRBJ2-3, with D uncertain. V dropped 6 bases and J dropped 15 bases, with 22 bases sitting between them. This CDR3 spans 13 amino acids. The CDR3 region has the DNA TGTGCCAGCAGACCGGCAGTGGGGTGGATGTCTTATTTT. It translates to CASRPAVGWMSYF.

About this clonotype: Given a much more abundant clone one base away, this may be a read error. V is TRBV20-1 and J is TRBJ1-6, with no clear D. V was pared by 4 bases and J by 9 bases, with 13 bases between. Germline V CDR1 and CDR2: DFQATT, SNEGSKA (reference sequence). This CDR3 region has 13 residues. In DNA, the CDR3 is TGCAGTGCTAAGTCCGCACTTATTTCACCCCTCCACTTT. It encodes CSAKSALISPLHF.

This chain uses TRBV5-1 with TRBJ1-1; D unclear. There are 14 residues in the CDR3. Germline assignment: CDR1 SGHRS and CDR2 YFSETQ. Trimming removed 0 bases at V and 5 bases at J, with 11 bases between. CDR3 in DNA: TGCGCCAGCAGCTTGGTTCAGTGTAGGACTGAAGCTTTCTTT. Translated, it gives CASSLVQCRTEAFF.

For this clonotype: At one of its ends the junction is not consistent with the germline gene, which may arise from a read error. The V and J genes are TRBV11-3 and TRBJ1-1, with D possibly being TRBD1 (6 bases). CDR1 and CDR2 (germline): SGHNT, YENEEA. The CDR3 loop spans 15 amino acids. The CDR3 DNA is TGTGCCACAGCCGCGCCAGTCGGGGGCCCCGTGGAAGTTTTCTTT. It specifies CATAAPVGGPVEVFF.

Comment on this clonotype: It may be a read error: a sequence one base away is much more abundant. V and J are TRBV5-4 and TRBJ1-1; D remains ambiguous. V lost 2 bases and J 7 bases, leaving 12 bases between the germline ends. This CDR3 region has 13 residues. The germline CDR1 and CDR2 sequences are SGHNT and YYREEE (reference sequence). This CDR3 is CASSLGQVIEAFF. The CDR3 nucleotides read TGTGCCAGCAGCTTAGGGCAGGTCATTGAAGCTTTCTTT.

Note on this clonotype: A read error is possible here, since a much larger clone lies one base away. The rearrangement links TRBV12-3 or TRBV12-4 to TRBJ1-5; D gene uncertain. The CDR3 contains 11 residues. The ends were cut back, 5 bases at V and 11 bases at J, with 10 bases in the middle. CDR3: CASSNGIAQHF. CDR3 DNA sequence: TGTGCCAGCAGTAACGGGATAGCCCAGCATTTT.